This TCR beta chain was observed in a study of CD8+CD57+ T cells in acquired aplastic anemia. The wider study: Yields of DNA that came from sorted CD4+ and CD8+ cells averaged roughly 3.2 ug. Study findings and constraints: Both patients and controls carried the same twenty-nine CD8+ CDR3 sequences.

As for this clonotype: The antigen remains unidentified.

Researchers used genomic DNA as the template to profile TCR beta VDJ and CDR3. TCRdb analysed the reads with MiXCR anew, one entry per CDR3 protein. The repertoire includes fewer than 85,000 distinct CDR3 sequences, 55% to 75% of them detected once, and 70% to 90% sits in the top ten. Those patients picked for sequencing had displayed CD8+CD57+ cell expansion on flow cytometry. The diagnosis in all patients was severe acquired aplastic anemia. No therapy was given to patients before blood sampling. This CDR3 is 14 amino acids long. CDR1 and CDR2 (germline): KGHDR, SFDVKD. V lost 4 bases to trimming and J lost 2 bases, with 10 bases between them.

The chain employs TRBV24-1 and TRBJ1-2; tentatively, D is TRBD1 (6 bases). The sample was sorted CD4+, CD8+, or CD8+CD57+ T cells (not recorded which) from PBMCs. This TCR came from a human donor with aplastic anemia. In nucleotides, the CDR3 is TGTGCCACCAGTGACTGGACAGTAAACTATGGCTACACCTTC. Its protein product is CATSDWTVNYGYTF.